Below, one T cell receptor (beta chain) is given with its context. What it binds is not known. This sample is drawn from a study of T cell repertoires in cytomegalovirus infection. On the study more broadly: In public TCR beta signatures, there were indications of both CMV infection and matching HLA type. General study findings and limits: The ex vivo response was dominated by HLA-C-restricted CMV-specific TCR beta clonotypes. Identification of carriers of CMV plus the relevant HLA was performed using cumulative public TCR beta family frequency.

MiXCR, applied by TCRdb to the reads, yields one record per CDR3 protein. The top ten clones hold 40% to 50% of a sample with under 500,000 distinct CDR3 sequences, roughly 42% of them seen once. Germline values: CDR1 SGHVS, CDR2 FQNEAQ. V was clipped by 5 bases and J by 0 bases; unmatched bases: 8. The CDR3 has 16 amino acids. V and J are TRBV7-8 and TRBJ2-5; TRBD1 agrees at 8 bases. The sequence was obtained from a human donor in good health (CMV status not recorded). Some clones in this sample may be carry-over from other donors' samples. The starting material was cultured PBMCs, obtained from culture after CMV antigen stimulation. CDR3 amino acids: CASSERDRWYQETQYF. The CDR3 DNA is TGTGCCAGCAGCGAACGGGACAGGTGGTACCAAGAGACCCAGTACTTC.